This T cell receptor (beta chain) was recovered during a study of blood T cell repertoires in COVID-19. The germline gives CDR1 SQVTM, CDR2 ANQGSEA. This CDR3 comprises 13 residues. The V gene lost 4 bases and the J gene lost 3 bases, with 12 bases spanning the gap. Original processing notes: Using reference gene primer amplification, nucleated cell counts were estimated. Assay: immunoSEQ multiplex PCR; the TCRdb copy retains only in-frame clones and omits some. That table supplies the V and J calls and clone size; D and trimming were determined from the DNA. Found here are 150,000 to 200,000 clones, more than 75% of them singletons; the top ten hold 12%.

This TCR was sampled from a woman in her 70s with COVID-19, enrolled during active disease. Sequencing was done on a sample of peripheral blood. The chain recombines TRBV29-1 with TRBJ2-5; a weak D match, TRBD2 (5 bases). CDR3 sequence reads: CSVAPSGKETQYF. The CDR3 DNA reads TGCAGCGTTGCCCCTTCGGGGAAAGAGACCCAGTACTTC.